What follows are 31 T cell receptor beta chains derived from one specimen sequenced in a study of blood T cell repertoires in COVID-19. This table comes from immunoSEQ multiplex PCR, and its TCRdb copy is limited to in-frame clones, with some not included. The data show 150,000 to 200,000 clones, about four fifths seen once. Sequenced material: peripheral blood. The receptors stem from a woman of 80 years or more with COVID-19, enrolled during active disease.

In this sample, this clone turned up once. CDR3 sequence reads: CATSDEVSLYGYTF. The CDR3 DNA follows: TGTGCCACCAGTGATGAGGTTTCCCTCTATGGCTACACCTTC. V usage is TRBV24-1 and J usage is TRBJ1-2; D is ambiguous. The length of the CDR3 is 14 residues. Trimming left V 3 bases short and J 4 bases short, with 11 bases between. Germline V CDR1 and CDR2: KGHDR, SFDVKD.

The chain joins TRBV11-2 to TRBJ1-2; 10 bases align to TRBD1. This CDR3 region has 15 residues. Germline assignment: CDR1 SGHAT and CDR2 FQNNGV. J was trimmed by 5 bases and V by 1 base; bases with no gene match: 4. The CDR3 DNA is TGTGCCAGCAGCTTAGGGGGACAGGGGAGATATGGCTACACCTTC. Translated: CASSLGGQGRYGYTF.

J is TRBJ2-7 and V is TRBV2; D unresolved. Germline V gene sequence: CDR1 SNHLY, CDR2 FYNNEI. The CDR3 has 12 residues. V was trimmed by 4 bases and J by 6 bases, leaving 10 bases between them. Here the CDR3 DNA reads TGTGCCAGCAGTGTCATAGGCGGCGAGCAGTACTTC. It translates to CASSVIGGEQYF. Together with reference TRBV2 and TRBJ2-7, the CDR3 gives the full variable domain: EPEVTQTPSHQVTQMGQEVILRCVPISNHLYFYWYRQILGQKVEFLVSFYNNEISEKSEIFDDQFSVERPDGSNFTLKIRSTKLEDSAMYFCASSVIGGEQYFGPGTRLTVT.

V is TRBV6-5 and J is TRBJ1-5, with 9 nucleotides matching TRBD1. From germline, CDR1 is MNHEY and CDR2 SVGAGI. Trimming cost V 6 bases and J 5 bases; bases outside gene matches: 2. The CDR3 consists of 13 residues. CDR3 loop: CASRQGADQPQHF. Here the CDR3 DNA reads TGTGCCAGCAGACAGGGGGCGGATCAGCCCCAGCATTTT.

The chain joins TRBV9 to TRBJ2-1; a possible D gene is TRBD1 (6 bases). CDR1 and CDR2 from the germline V gene are SGDLS and YYNGEE. The CDR3 length is 15 residues. The V gene lost 0 bases and the J gene lost 3 bases, with 10 bases spanning the gap. The CDR3, as DNA: TGTGCCAGCAGCGTAGCACAGGGCCTCTACAATGAGCAGTTCTTC. Translating gives CASSVAQGLYNEQFF.

This clone showed up just once. The chain is built from TRBV29-1 and TRBJ1-2; 11 bases are a match to TRBD1. The CDR3 is 14 residues long. The germline gives CDR1 SQVTM, CDR2 ANQGSEA. J lost 8 bases, V lost 7 bases, and 12 bases had no gene match. The CDR3 DNA follows: TGCAGCGCGTATGGACAGGGGGCCGGTAGCGGCTACACCTTC. Translation gives CSAYGQGAGSGYTF.

V is TRBV20-1 and J is TRBJ2-5, with TRBD1 identical over 7 bases. V was pared by 3 bases and J by 2 bases, with 3 bases of the junction left unmatched. The CDR3 loop spans 13 amino acids. Germline CDR1 reads DFQATT; CDR2 reads SNEGSKA (reference sequence). CDR3 in amino acids: CSASAGGQETQYF. The CDR3 DNA reads as TGCAGTGCTAGTGCAGGGGGTCAAGAGACCCAGTACTTC.

This chain connects TRBV30 to TRBJ1-1; D is uncertain. Germline V gene sequence: CDR1 GTSNPN, CDR2 SVGIG (reference sequence). This CDR3 contains 11 residues. Trimming removed 7 bases from V and 7 bases from J, with 13 bases in between. The CDR3 coding sequence is TGTGCCTACTCCCGGACTGTTGAAGCTTTCTTT. It encodes CAYSRTVEAFF.

The chain recombines TRBV28 with TRBJ1-2, with 11 bases fitting TRBD1. Losses at the gene ends were 6 bases for V and 8 bases for J; bases not matched to a gene: 8. CDR3 length: 14 amino acids. CDR1 MDHEN and CDR2 SYDVKM come from the germline V gene. The CDR3 nucleotides read TGTGCCAGCAGCACAAAAGGGACAGGGGGAGGCTACACCTTC. This gives the protein CASSTKGTGGGYTF.

This rearrangement joins TRBV6-5 to TRBJ2-2; D may be TRBD2 (5 bases). Trimming removed 3 bases from V and 5 bases from J, with 10 bases in between. This CDR3 is built from 14 residues. Germline CDR1 reads MNHEY; CDR2 reads SVGAGI. This CDR3 is CASSYTSGTGELFF. The CDR3 bases are TGTGCCAGCAGTTATACAAGCGGAACCGGGGAGCTGTTTTTT.

In this sample, this clone turned up a few times. The chain uses TRBV4-3 and TRBJ1-2; 7 bases map to TRBD1. The ends lost 2 bases at V and 2 bases at J; junction bases unmatched: 2. The CDR3 contains 14 residues. Germline assignment: CDR1 LGHNA and CDR2 YSLEER. DNA of the CDR3: TGCGCCAGCAGCCAAAACAGGGGAAACTATGGCTACACCTTC. Its protein product is CASSQNRGNYGYTF.

V and J are TRBV7-2 and TRBJ2-7; D might be TRBD1 (6 bases). Deletions cut 5 bases from V and 0 bases from J, with 11 bases between. The CDR3 totals 14 residues. CDR1 SGHTA and CDR2 FQGNSA come from the germline V gene. DNA of the CDR3: TGTGCCAGCAGCACAACAGGGTCCTCCTACGAGCAGTACTTC. Protein sequence: CASSTTGSSYEQYF.

Points on this clone: Because the CDR3's place on the DNA is in doubt, the DNA is left out and the CDR3 is given as listed by TCRdb. The chain employs TRBV5-4 and TRBJ2-7; no DNA check was done on the table's D call, TRBD1. The CDR3 has 15 residues if both end residues are counted. Germline CDR1 reads SGHNT; CDR2 reads YYREEE (reference sequence). CDR3 loop: CASSPFFGQAYEQYF.

This chain connects TRBV6-5 to TRBJ2-7, with 12 bases aligning to TRBD2. The CDR3 runs 14 residues. Germline CDR1 and CDR2: MNHEY and SVGAGI. Trimming cost V 5 bases and J 6 bases; bases outside gene matches: 5. This CDR3 reads CASSPSGRAAEQYF. The CDR3 nucleotides are TGTGCCAGCAGTCCTAGCGGGAGGGCGGCCGAGCAGTACTTC.

The chain is built from TRBV18 and TRBJ1-6, with 7 bases lining up with TRBD1. This CDR3 comprises 16 residues. Unmatched junction bases numbered 13, after V lost 4 bases and J lost 10 bases. Germline CDR1 KGHSH, CDR2 LQKENI. Here the CDR3 DNA reads TGTGCCAGCTCACAAACCACCCGTCAGGGGGTGTCACCCCTCCACTTT. Protein sequence: CASSQTTRQGVSPLHF.

This clone appeared a single time. V gene TRBV11-3 combines with J gene TRBJ2-3, with 8 bases identical to TRBD2. CDR1 SGHNT and CDR2 YENEEA come from the germline V gene. With 5 bases clipped from V and 2 bases from J, the junction kept 6 bases outside the gene matches. This CDR3 comprises 15 residues. The CDR3 reads CASSLGLAATDTQYF. DNA for the CDR3: TGTGCCAGCAGCCTCGGACTAGCCGCCACAGATACGCAGTATTTT.

The chain recombines TRBV12-2 with TRBJ2-7; whether TRBD1, the table's D call, matches the DNA was not checked. TRBV12-2 is a documented pseudogene. This CDR3 spans 17 amino acids. The CDR3: CASRPPNSDSEAYEQYF. DNA of the CDR3: TGTGCAAGTCGCCCGCCCAACTCGGACAGCGAGGCCTACGAGCAGTACTTC.

Only a few counts were recorded for this clone. The chain joins TRBV14 to TRBJ1-5, with D possibly TRBD1 on 5 matching bases. With 1 base removed from V and 4 bases from J, the gap between germline ends came to 11 bases. The CDR3 sequence is 15 residues long. Germline V gene data show CDR1 as SGHDN and CDR2 as FVKESK. CDR3: CASSQGRQPNQPQHF. CDR3 coding DNA: TGTGCCAGCAGCCAAGGGAGACAGCCGAATCAGCCCCAGCATTTT.

The chain joins TRBV9 to TRBJ2-3; 12 nucleotides align to TRBD2. Germline lookup yields CDR1 SGDLS and CDR2 YYNGEE. The CDR3 has 19 residues. V lost 4 bases and J lost 8; bases outside the gene matches: 20. CDR3 amino acids: CASSPSRASGGARWGTQYF. The CDR3 DNA sequence: TGTGCCAGCAGCCCTTCTCGGGCTAGCGGGGGGGCAAGATGGGGTACGCAGTATTTT.

This clone was found a few times. The rearrangement joins TRBV9 to TRBJ1-1; the D gene is possibly TRBD1 (6 bases). Trimming stripped 2 bases from V and 7 bases from J, with 12 bases between. Germline loops: CDR1 SGDLS, CDR2 YYNGEE. This CDR3 has 13 amino acids. CDR3 nucleotide sequence: TGTGCCAGCAGCGTGGCTGGGGGCAGTGAAGCTTTCTTT. This sequence encodes CASSVAGGSEAFF.

The rearrangement joins TRBV5-1 to TRBJ2-7; 9 bases match TRBD2. V lost 4 bases, J lost 2 bases, and 7 bases stayed unmatched. This CDR3 comprises 15 residues. The germline V gene encodes CDR1 SGHRS and CDR2 YFSETQ. CDR3 sequence: CASSLGLASTYEQYF. The DNA for the CDR3 is TGCGCCAGCAGCCTGGGACTAGCTAGTACCTACGAGCAGTACTTC.

The chain combines TRBV20-1 with TRBJ2-3; D remains ambiguous. Trimming took off 6 bases at V and 5 bases at J, with 9 bases between the two ends. Germline-derived CDR1 and CDR2 are DFQATT and SNEGSKA (reference sequence). The CDR3 is 11 amino acids. This CDR3 reads CSAEMGDTQYF. CDR3 DNA: TGCAGTGCGGAGATGGGAGATACGCAGTATTTT.

With respect to this clone: Given a much more abundant clone one base away, this may be a read error. Distinct nucleotide sequences in the sample also encode this CDR3. The chain employs TRBV5-4 and TRBJ2-7; 11 nucleotides line up with TRBD1. The CDR3 covers 14 residues. The V segment lost 4 bases and the J segment 2 bases; nucleotides outside the gene matches: 2. The V gene's germline CDR1 is SGHNT and CDR2 YYREEE (reference sequence). CDR3 region: CASSPGQGAYEQYF. CDR3 DNA sequence: TGTGCCAGCAGCCCGGGACAGGGGGCCTACGAGCAGTACTTC.

CDR3 region: CASSISGTRIAFF. The DNA of the CDR3 is TGTGCCAGTAGTATAAGTGGGACACGGATCGCTTTCTTT. V is TRBV19 and J is TRBJ1-1; TRBD1 is a possible D gene (6 bases). V was trimmed by 2 bases and J by 11 bases, leaving 15 bases between them. The CDR3 is 13 amino acids. Looked up from germline, CDR1 is LNHDA and CDR2 is SQIVND (reference sequence).

This clone was seen a handful of times. The chain couples TRBV29-1 to TRBJ2-7, with D possibly being TRBD2 (6 bases). Germline CDR1 and CDR2: SQVTM and ANQGSEA. The ends were cut back, 5 bases at V and 5 bases at J, with 16 bases in the middle. This CDR3 comprises 13 residues. CDR3 nucleotides: TGCAGCGTTTCGGGGATCGGAGGGGACGAGCAGTACTTC. Its protein product is CSVSGIGGDEQYF.

The chain uses TRBV3-1 (or the pseudogene TRBV3-2) and TRBJ2-7; the D gene is possibly TRBD2 (5 bases). V gave up 0 bases and J gave up 0 bases, with 9 bases separating them. The CDR3 has 15 amino acids. CDR1 LGHDT and CDR2 YNNKEL come from the germline V gene (reference sequence). In DNA, the CDR3 is TGTGCCAGCAGCCAAGACTTAGCGACCTCCTACGAGCAGTACTTC. The encoded protein is CASSQDLATSYEQYF.

The chain employs TRBV4-2 and TRBJ2-2; 13 bases agree with TRBD2. Germline values: CDR1 LGHNA, CDR2 YNFKEQ. V gave up 2 bases and J gave up 7 bases; unmatched junction bases: 7. This CDR3 region has 17 residues. DNA of the CDR3: TGTGCCAGCAGCCAATTCGGACTAGCGGGAGTTGTCGGGGAGCTGTTTTTT. Protein product: CASSQFGLAGVVGELFF.

V gene TRBV7-6 combines with J gene TRBJ2-7; 10 bases line up with TRBD1. V trimming: 8 bases; J trimming: 6 bases; junction bases outside the gene matches: 7. Germline V gives CDR1 SGHVS, CDR2 FNYEAQ. This CDR3 is 13 amino acids long. The DNA for the CDR3 is TGTGCCAGCTCCGGGACAGGGGCTAGCGAGCAGTACTTC. The encoded protein is CASSGTGASEQYF.

V is TRBV19 and J is TRBJ1-5, with D perhaps TRBD1 (5 bases). Germline CDR1 LNHDA, CDR2 SQIVND (reference sequence). The CDR3 has 14 amino acids. Deletions cut 5 bases from V and 2 bases from J, with 10 bases between. The CDR3 loop reads CASSSGGGNQPQHF. CDR3 bases: TGTGCCAGTAGTTCAGGAGGGGGCAATCAGCCCCAGCATTTT.

This chain uses TRBV5-4 with TRBJ2-2; TRBD1 matches at 8 bases. Germline-derived CDR1 and CDR2 are SGHNT and YYREEE (reference sequence). The CDR3 is 15 amino acids. The trim removed 1 base at V and 6 bases at J, leaving 5 bases unmatched. CDR3 sequence: CASSLSQGAAGELFF. CDR3 coding DNA: TGTGCCAGCAGCTTGAGTCAGGGGGCTGCCGGGGAGCTGTTTTTT.

V gene TRBV7-9 combines with J gene TRBJ2-1; possible D gene TRBD2, 5 bases. The CDR3 extends over 12 amino acids. Germline V CDR1 and CDR2: SEHNR, FQNEAQ (reference sequence). V shed 5 bases and J shed 4 bases, with 6 bases lying between them. The CDR3 sequence: CASSGGYNEQFF. DNA for the CDR3: TGTGCCAGCAGCGGAGGTTACAATGAGCAGTTCTTC. Full variable domain (rest looked up from reference TRBV7-9 and TRBJ2-1): DTGVSQNPRHKITKRGQNVTFRCDPISEHNRLYWYRQTLGQGPEFLTYFQNEAQLEKSRLLSDRFSAERPKGSFSTLEIQRTEQGDSAMYLCASSGGYNEQFFGPGTRLTVL.